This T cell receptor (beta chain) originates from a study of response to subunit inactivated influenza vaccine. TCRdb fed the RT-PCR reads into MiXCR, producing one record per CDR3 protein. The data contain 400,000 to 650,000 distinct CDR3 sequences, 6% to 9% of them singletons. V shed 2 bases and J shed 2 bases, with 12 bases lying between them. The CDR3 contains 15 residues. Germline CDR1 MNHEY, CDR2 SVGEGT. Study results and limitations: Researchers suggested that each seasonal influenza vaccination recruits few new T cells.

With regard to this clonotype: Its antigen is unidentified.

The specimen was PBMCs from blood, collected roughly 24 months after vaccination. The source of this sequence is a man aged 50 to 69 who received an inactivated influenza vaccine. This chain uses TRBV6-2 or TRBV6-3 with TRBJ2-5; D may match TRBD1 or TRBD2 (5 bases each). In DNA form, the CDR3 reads TGTGCCAGCAGTTACCGATGGGACCTTCAAGAGACCCAGTACTTC. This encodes CASSYRWDLQETQYF.